These T cell receptor beta chains were read from a single sample in a study of cytomegalovirus exposure and HLA in healthy donors. Data came from immunoSEQ multiplex PCR; TCRdb stores just in-frame clones and leaves some out. The sample lists under 200,000 clones; around 81% were seen once. The material sequenced was PBMCs. The receptors derive from a woman aged 18-29 years in good health and CMV-seropositive. Both conserved end residues are part of each CDR3. The D gene is left open where the match is weak. Clone size, where shown, is once, few, many, or a class for clones that have expanded.

J,V,D,size,DNA,CDR3
TRBJ2-5,TRBV2,TRBD2,few,TGTGCCAGCAGTGCCGCCAGCGGGGGGATGCAAGAGACCCAGTACTTC,CASSAASGGMQETQYF
TRBJ2-5,TRBV7-2,TRBD1,-,TGTGCCGGCAGTCCTGACAGGGGAGAGACCCAGTACTTC,CAGSPDRGETQYF
TRBJ1-3,TRBV28,-,-,TGTGCCAGCAGTTCCGCGGACACGAGCTCTGGAAACACCATATATTTT,CASSSADTSSGNTIYF
TRBJ2-7,TRBV5-1,-,-,TGCGCCAGCAGCCCTGGGGGCGGAACCTACGAGCAGTACTTC,CASSPGGGTYEQYF
TRBJ1-1,TRBV7-2,-,-,TGTGCCAGCAGCTTTAGTACTAACACTGAAGCTTTCTTT,CASSFSTNTEAFF
TRBJ2-7,TRBV7-9,-,-,TGTGCCAGCAGCCCCGACTCCGTCCGTCGCGAGCAGTACTTC,CASSPDSVRREQYF
TRBJ2-2,TRBV6-5,-,-,TGTGCCAGCAGTTATTCGTCCCCGGGGGGGGAGCTGTTTTTT,CASSYSSPGGELFF
TRBJ1-6,TRBV4-1,TRBD1,-,TGCGCCAGCAGCAACACAGGGGATGGCTCACCCCTCCACTTT,CASSNTGDGSPLHF
TRBJ2-3,TRBV27,-,-,TGTGCCAGCAGTTTTGGAGGTACGCAGTATTTT,CASSFGGTQYF
TRBJ1-2,TRBV6-5,-,-,TGTGCCAGCAGTCACAGCTATGGCTACACCTTC,CASSHSYGYTF
TRBJ1-1,TRBV2,TRBD1,-,TGTGCCAGCAGGACAGGGGCGAACACTGAAGCTTTCTTT,CASRTGANTEAFF
TRBJ1-4,TRBV6-4,TRBD1,once,TGTGCCAGCAGCCCTCGGACAGGGTCGGGAAAACTGTTTTTT,CASSPRTGSGKLFF
TRBJ1-2,TRBV9,-,-,TGTGCCAGCAGCGTAGACTCCTCCTATGGCTACACCTTC,CASSVDSSYGYTF
TRBJ2-3,TRBV7-8,-,-,TGTGCCAGCAGCTCCACAGGTTACTTCACAGATACGCAGTATTTT,CASSSTGYFTDTQYF
TRBJ1-5,TRBV28,-,-,TGTGCCAGCACGGACTCTAGCAATCAGCCCCAGCATTTT,CASTDSSNQPQHF
TRBJ1-2,TRBV7-9,TRBD1,-,TGTGCCAGCAGCCTGGGCAACCCGGGACAGGGGAATAGTAAAGATGGCTACACCTTC,CASSLGNPGQGNSKDGYTF
TRBJ2-7,TRBV25-1,-,-,TGTGCCAGCAGTGATCCCCGGGGTCCCGTTTACGAGCAGTACTTC,CASSDPRGPVYEQYF
TRBJ2-2,TRBV11-2,-,-,TGTGCCAGCAGCTCAGCGAACACCGGGGAGCTGTTTTTT,CASSSANTGELFF
TRBJ2-5,TRBV9,TRBD2,few,TGTGCCAGCAGCACAGGACTAGCGGGGGCGTGGGAGACCCAGTACTTC,CASSTGLAGAWETQYF
TRBJ2-5,TRBV7-3,TRBD2,-,TGTGCCAGCAGCTTAGGGGCGGGGGGGCGTCGGGAGACCCAGTACTTC,CASSLGAGGRRETQYF
TRBJ1-2,TRBV5-1,-,-,TGCGCCAGCAGCAGGACACAGGGCAACTATGGCTACACCTTC,CASSRTQGNYGYTF
TRBJ2-6,TRBV4-2,-,-,TGTGCCAGCAGCCAAGATGAGGTCTTGGCAGGGGCAGTCTCTGGGGCCAACGTCCTGACTTTC,CASSQDEVLAGAVSGANVLTF
TRBJ2-5,TRBV11-2,TRBD1,-,TGTGCCAGCAGCCTCTCGACAGGGGTCCAAGAGACCCAGTACTTC,CASSLSTGVQETQYF
TRBJ1-1,TRBV5-3,TRBD1,-,TGTGCCAGAAGCCCCGGGGGACCGGGACAGGGAATCTCTGAAGCTTTCTTT,CARSPGGPGQGISEAFF
TRBJ1-1,TRBV5-4,-,-,TGTGCCAGCACCCCGTCAGGGTACACTGAAGCTTTCTTT,CASTPSGYTEAFF
TRBJ2-2,TRBV7-9,-,-,TGTGCCAGCAGCTCCGGGGGGGAGCTGTTTTTT,CASSSGGELFF
TRBJ2-1,TRBV4-2,TRBD1,-,TGTGCCAGCAGCCCCCAGGGGGATTCTTACAATGAGCAGTTCTTC,CASSPQGDSYNEQFF
TRBJ2-3,TRBV4-1,TRBD2,-,TGCGCCAGCAGCCATGGGACTAGGACCACAGATACGCAGTATTTT,CASSHGTRTTDTQYF
TRBJ2-2,TRBV6-1,-,-,TGTGCCGGCCAACAGGGAAGCACCGGGGAGCTGTTTTTT,CAGQQGSTGELFF
TRBJ2-5,TRBV2,TRBD2,-,TGTGCCAGCATGGGGGAGGGAGAGACCCAGTACTTC,CASMGEGETQYF
TRBJ1-5,TRBV11-2,-,-,TGTGCCAGCAGCCCCCGATCACAGTATAGCAATCAGCCCCAGCATTTT,CASSPRSQYSNQPQHF
TRBJ2-6,TRBV5-4,-,few,TGTGCCAGCAGCTGGGGGGGCCGGGCTGGGGCCAACGTCCTGACTTTC,CASSWGGRAGANVLTF
TRBJ1-1,TRBV5-4,-,-,TGTGCCAGCAGCTTCTCAGGGGCCCCCGAAGCTTTCTTT,CASSFSGAPEAFF